These 24 T cell receptor beta chains were sequenced from one sample in a study of T cell changes during pregnancy in multiple sclerosis. TCRdb's table, derived via immunoSEQ multiplex PCR, lists solely in-frame clones and lacks some. The sample consists of about 83,000 clones, about 90% of them appearing once. The sample in question was PBMCs, obtained in the first trimester of pregnancy. These receptor sequences come from a female donor in good health, serving as a control in a pregnancy study. Some clones in this sample may be carry-over from other donors' samples.

The rearrangement uses TRBV5-5 and TRBJ2-2, with TRBD2 matching 9 bases. This CDR3 has 17 residues. V gave up 0 bases and J gave up 2 bases; unmatched junction bases: 5. The germline gives CDR1 SGHKS, CDR2 YYEKEE (reference sequence). CDR3 bases: TGTGCCAGCAGCTTGGTAGCGGGGGCCATAAACACCGGGGAGCTGTTTTTT. Residues: CASSLVAGAINTGELFF.

V and J are TRBV5-1 and TRBJ2-2; TRBD2 matches 9 bases. Germline V gene lookup returns CDR1 SGHRS and CDR2 YFSETQ. The junction had 4 bases not matched to a gene; V was cut back by 0 bases and J by 7 bases. The length of the CDR3 is 15 residues. The CDR3 sequence: CASSLEPAGGGELFF. CDR3 DNA sequence: TGCGCCAGCAGCTTGGAGCCAGCGGGAGGCGGGGAGCTGTTTTTT.

The V gene is TRBV27, the J gene TRBJ2-2, with TRBD1 identical over 9 bases. The ends lost 5 bases at V and 6 bases at J; junction bases unmatched: 7. Per germline, CDR1 MNHEY and CDR2 SMNVEV (reference sequence). CDR3 length: 15 amino acids. The CDR3 region is CASSEQGALAGELFF. In DNA, the CDR3 is TGTGCCAGCAGTGAACAGGGGGCGCTTGCCGGGGAGCTGTTTTTT.

The chain uses TRBV27 and TRBJ2-1, with D unclear. Trimming removed 0 bases from V and 1 base from J, with 10 bases in between. This CDR3 spans 16 amino acids. Germline V gives CDR1 MNHEY, CDR2 SMNVEV (reference sequence). The CDR3 DNA is TGTGCCAGCAGTTTATCGTCCCCCCCGTCCTACAATGAGCAGTTCTTC. Translating it yields CASSLSSPPSYNEQFF.

V gene TRBV7-6 combines with J gene TRBJ1-1; D is unresolved. CDR3 length: 13 residues. Germline V gene data show CDR1 as SGHVS and CDR2 as FNYEAQ. Trimming removed 5 bases at V and 8 bases at J, with 15 bases between. This CDR3 is CASSTTSGREAFF. The CDR3 bases are TGTGCCAGCAGCACTACTTCTGGGAGAGAAGCTTTCTTT.

The V and J genes are TRBV6-1 and TRBJ1-1, with a weak D call TRBD1 (5 bases). Germline CDR1 MNHNS, CDR2 SASEGT. The CDR3 extends over 14 amino acids. The germline V and J ends were trimmed by 5 bases and 1 base, with 11 bases remaining between them. CDR3 nucleotide sequence: TGTGCCAGCAGTAATCAGGGTGCGAACACTGAAGCTTTCTTT. Protein sequence: CASSNQGANTEAFF.

The genes are TRBV2 and TRBJ1-2; 10 nucleotides line up with TRBD1. Germline V lookup: CDR1 SNHLY, CDR2 FYNNEI. This CDR3 has 15 residues. V gave up 6 bases and J gave up 8 bases; unmatched junction bases: 12. The CDR3 sequence: CASSNKKTGGVGYTF. The CDR3 coding sequence is TGTGCCAGCAGCAACAAGAAGACAGGGGGCGTAGGCTACACCTTC. Complete variable domain (other parts from reference TRBV2 and TRBJ1-2): EPEVTQTPSHQVTQMGQEVILRCVPISNHLYFYWYRQILGQKVEFLVSFYNNEISEKSEIFDDQFSVERPDGSNFTLKIRSTKLEDSAMYFCASSNKKTGGVGYTFGSGTRLTVV.

The chain couples TRBV7-8 to TRBJ1-4; 10 bases are a match to TRBD1. This CDR3 comprises 16 residues. J lost 8 bases, V lost 1 base, and 7 bases had no gene match. Germline loops: CDR1 SGHVS, CDR2 FQNEAQ. CDR3 sequence: CASSLGTGQGGEKLFF. The DNA of the CDR3 is TGTGCCAGCAGCTTAGGCACAGGACAGGGGGGCGAAAAACTGTTTTTT.

As DNA, the CDR3 is TGTGCCAGTACCGCGGACAAATCCTATAATTCACCCCTCCACTTT. As protein: CASTADKSYNSPLHF. The chain links TRBV19 to TRBJ1-6; a weak D match, TRBD1 (5 bases). This CDR3 spans 15 amino acids. Trimming cost V 7 bases and J 1 base, with 11 bases left between them. Germline V gene lookup returns CDR1 LNHDA and CDR2 SQIVND (reference sequence).

This clone was observed a few times. V is TRBV11-2 and J is TRBJ2-3; D is ambiguous. V was shortened by 5 bases and J by 2 bases, with 17 bases between the two germline ends. The CDR3 extends over 16 amino acids. Germline V gene sequence: CDR1 SGHAT, CDR2 FQNNGV. The DNA of the CDR3 is TGTGCCAGCAGCCCCAGTCCGTTCTCTCTCACAGATACGCAGTATTTT. It encodes CASSPSPFSLTDTQYF.

The chain joins TRBV11-1 to TRBJ2-7; D uncertain. The CDR3 is 13 amino acids. The germline gives CDR1 SGHAT, CDR2 FQDESV (reference sequence). The V end was cut by 1 base, the J end by 6 bases, with 10 bases between. The CDR3 DNA reads TGTGCCAGCAGCTTAGGCAGGCTAAGCGAGCAGTACTTC. Protein product: CASSLGRLSEQYF.

DNA of the CDR3: TGCAGCGTAGGGACTAGCGGGAGGAGCATTCAGTACTTC. Its translation: CSVGTSGRSIQYF. The rearrangement uses TRBV29-1 and TRBJ2-4; TRBD2 aligns across 15 bases. The CDR3 is made up of 13 amino acids. V lost 6 bases and J lost 9; bases outside the gene matches: 3. Germline CDR1 SQVTM, CDR2 ANQGSEA. The full variable domain, with the rest looked up from reference TRBV29-1 and TRBJ2-4, is SAVISQKPSRDICQRGTSLTIQCQVDSQVTMMFWYRQQPGQSLTLIATANQGSEATYESGFVIDKFPISRPNLTFSTLTVSNMSPEDSSIYLCSVGTSGRSIQYFGAGTRLSVL.

DNA for the CDR3: TGCGCCAGCAGCCAAGATCAGGTGGGAGCGGCAGATACGCAGTATTTT. Residues: CASSQDQVGAADTQYF. The chain has TRBV4-3 and TRBJ2-3; TRBD2 might be the D (5 bases). Germline loops: CDR1 LGHNA, CDR2 YSLEER. This CDR3 region has 16 residues. Trimming removed 0 bases at V and 4 bases at J, with 14 bases between.

As for this clone: This sample also contains other DNA sequences that code for the same CDR3. The chain recombines TRBV11-2 with TRBJ1-2; D possibly corresponds to TRBD1 (6 bases). The ends were cut back, 5 bases at V and 8 bases at J, with 12 bases in the middle. This CDR3 region has 12 residues. Germline CDR1 and CDR2: SGHAT and FQNNGV. The CDR3 loop reads CASSLDREGYTF. The CDR3 DNA is TGTGCCAGCAGCCTGGACAGAGAAGGCTACACCTTC.

This rearrangement joins TRBV15 to TRBJ2-7, with D maybe TRBD2 (5 bases). The germline gives CDR1 LNHNV, CDR2 YYDKDF (reference sequence). The CDR3 has 13 amino acids. Trimming took off 3 bases at V and 0 bases at J, with 6 bases between the two ends. The DNA for the CDR3 is TGTGCCACCAGCAGGCGGGTCTCCTACGAGCAGTACTTC. This codes for CATSRRVSYEQYF.

A remark on this clone: The junction departs from germline at one end; a sequencing error may be responsible. The chain links TRBV27 to TRBJ2-5; 9 bases map to TRBD1. Germline V gene sequence: CDR1 MNHEY, CDR2 SMNVEV (reference sequence). The CDR3 consists of 14 residues. CDR3 bases: TGTGCCAGCAGTTTGGGACAGGGCCAAGAGATCCAGTACTTC. This codes for CASSLGQGQEIQYF.

The J gene is TRBJ1-3, the V gene TRBV28, with a tentative D call TRBD1 (6 bases). Trimming left V 3 bases short and J 4 bases short, with 19 bases between. Germline lookup yields CDR1 MDHEN and CDR2 SYDVKM. The CDR3 sequence is 17 residues long. CDR3 region: CASSFWSFDRRGNTIYF. The CDR3, as DNA: TGTGCCAGCAGTTTTTGGTCTTTCGACAGGAGAGGAAACACCATATATTTT.

The gene calls are TRBV25-1 and TRBJ1-5, with 8 bases fitting TRBD1. The ends lost 4 bases at V and 5 bases at J; junction bases unmatched: 7. The CDR3 totals 15 residues. Germline assignment: CDR1 MGHDK and CDR2 SYGVNS. The chain's CDR3 is CASSGVGQAHQPQHF. Written as DNA, the CDR3 is TGTGCCAGCAGTGGGGTGGGACAGGCGCATCAGCCCCAGCATTTT.

The table lists this clone with a count of one. The J gene is TRBJ1-2, the V gene TRBV5-4, with 8 bases matching TRBD1. The CDR3 contains 15 residues. Germline lookup yields CDR1 SGHNT and CDR2 YYREEE (reference sequence). V lost 4 bases to trimming and J lost 7 bases; unmatched junction nucleotides: 12. DNA for the CDR3: TGTGCCAGCAGCGCGGACGGACAGGGACGGGGTGGCTACACCTTC. Protein sequence: CASSADGQGRGGYTF.

The chain links TRBV25-1 to TRBJ2-2; 8 nucleotides line up with TRBD1. The V gene's germline CDR1 is MGHDK and CDR2 SYGVNS. V lost 5 bases, J lost 6 bases, and 2 bases stayed unmatched. The CDR3 length is 13 residues. The CDR3 DNA sequence: TGTGCCAGCAGTTGGACAGGGTCCGGGGAGCTGTTTTTT. Residues: CASSWTGSGELFF.

The chain is built from TRBV11-2 and TRBJ2-3; 9 positions match TRBD2. The J segment lost 1 base and the V segment lost 1 base, leaving 6 bases of the junction unmatched. The germline V gene encodes CDR1 SGHAT and CDR2 FQNNGV. The CDR3 has 17 amino acids. The CDR3 region has the DNA TGTGCCAGCAGCTTAGCCCCGCCTAGCGGGGGCACAGATACGCAGTATTTT. It encodes CASSLAPPSGGTDTQYF.

This clone was counted once. The chain combines TRBV11-2 with TRBJ1-1, with D possibly being TRBD1 (6 bases). The germline gives CDR1 SGHAT, CDR2 FQNNGV. V was pared by 5 bases and J by 4 bases, with 14 bases between. The length of the CDR3 is 14 residues. This chain's CDR3 is CASSQSVGGTEAFF. The CDR3 region has the DNA TGTGCCAGCAGCCAGTCAGTAGGGGGCACTGAAGCTTTCTTT. The full variable domain, in which reference TRBV11-2 and TRBJ1-1 provide the parts outside the CDR3, is EAGVAQSPRYKIIEKRQSVAFWCNPISGHATLYWYQQILGQGPKLLIQFQNNGVVDDSQLPKDRFSAERLKGVDSTLKIQPAKLEDSAVYLCASSQSVGGTEAFFGQGTRLTVV.

The sample holds one count of this clone. This CDR3 is CASSPVGGGAMETQYF. CDR3 nucleotide sequence: TGTGCCAGCAGCCCCGTGGGGGGGGGCGCGATGGAGACCCAGTACTTC. This chain links TRBV9 with TRBJ2-5, with D possibly matching TRBD2 (7 bases). This CDR3 has 16 residues. From germline, CDR1 is SGDLS and CDR2 YYNGEE. V shed 4 bases and J shed 5 bases, with 21 bases lying between them.

The chain carries TRBV29-1 and TRBJ1-5; D gene uncertain. V was shortened by 4 bases and J by 7 bases, with 17 bases between the two germline ends. The CDR3 extends over 14 amino acids. Germline V gene data show CDR1 as SQVTM and CDR2 as ANQGSEA. The CDR3 sequence: CSVVPRRDIQPQHF. In DNA, the CDR3 is TGCAGCGTTGTGCCCCGACGGGATATCCAGCCCCAGCATTTT. Full variable domain (missing parts from reference TRBV29-1 and TRBJ1-5): SAVISQKPSRDICQRGTSLTIQCQVDSQVTMMFWYRQQPGQSLTLIATANQGSEATYESGFVIDKFPISRPNLTFSTLTVSNMSPEDSSIYLCSVVPRRDIQPQHFGDGTRLSIL.